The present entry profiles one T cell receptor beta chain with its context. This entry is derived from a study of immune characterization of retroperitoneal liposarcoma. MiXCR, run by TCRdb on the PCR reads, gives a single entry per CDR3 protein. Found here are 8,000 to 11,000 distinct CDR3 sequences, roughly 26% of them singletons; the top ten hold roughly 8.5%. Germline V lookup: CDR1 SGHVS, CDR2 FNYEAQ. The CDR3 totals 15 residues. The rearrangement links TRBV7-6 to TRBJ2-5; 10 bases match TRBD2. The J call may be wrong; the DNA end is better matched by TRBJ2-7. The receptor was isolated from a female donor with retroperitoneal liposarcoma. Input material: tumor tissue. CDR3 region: CAGTESGGAAYEQYF. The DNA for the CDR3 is TGTGCCGGAACCGAAAGCGGGGGGGCCGCCTACGAGCAGTACTTC.